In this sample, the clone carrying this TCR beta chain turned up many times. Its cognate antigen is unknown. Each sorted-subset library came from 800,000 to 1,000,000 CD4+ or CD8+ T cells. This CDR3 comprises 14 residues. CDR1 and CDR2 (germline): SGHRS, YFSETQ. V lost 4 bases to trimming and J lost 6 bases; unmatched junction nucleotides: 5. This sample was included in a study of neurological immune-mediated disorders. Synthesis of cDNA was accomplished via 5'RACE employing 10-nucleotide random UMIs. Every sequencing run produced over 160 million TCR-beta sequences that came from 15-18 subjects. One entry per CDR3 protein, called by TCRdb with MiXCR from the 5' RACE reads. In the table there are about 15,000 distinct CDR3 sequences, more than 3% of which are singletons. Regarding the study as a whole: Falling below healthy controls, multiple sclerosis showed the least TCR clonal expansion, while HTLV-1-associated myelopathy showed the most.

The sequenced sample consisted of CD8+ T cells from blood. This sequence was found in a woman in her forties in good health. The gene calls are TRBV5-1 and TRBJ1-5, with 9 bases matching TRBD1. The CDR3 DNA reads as TGCGCCAGCAGCCCGGGACAGGGAGCTCAGCCCCAGCATTTT. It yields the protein CASSPGQGAQPQHF.